This is a list of T cell receptor beta chains from one sample in a study of blood T cell repertoires in COVID-19. Method: immunoSEQ multiplex PCR; TCRdb's copy keeps in-frame clones and lacks some. The table includes about 220,000 clones, roughly 88% detected once. The sample comprised PBMCs or T cells enriched from blood (not recorded which). These receptor sequences come from a woman aged 40 to 50 with acute COVID-19. Each CDR3 is given with its conserved first and last residue. Fields, in order: clone size, D gene, V gene, J gene, CDR3 protein, CDR3 DNA. A D gene is named only where the DNA matches it firmly. Clone size, where shown, is once, few, many, or a class for clones that have expanded.

NA	TRBD2	TRBV3-1/TRBV3-2	TRBJ2-1	CASSRTSVSQNEQFF	TGTGCCAGCAGCCGGACTAGTGTTTCCCAGAATGAGCAGTTCTTC
NA	NA	TRBV4-1	TRBJ2-4	CASSQGGDIQYF	TGCGCCAGCAGCCAAGGCGGGGACATTCAGTACTTC
NA	NA	TRBV2	TRBJ1-6	CASSGDIQSPLHF	TGTGCCAGCAGCGGGGACATTCAATCACCCCTCCACTTT
NA	NA	TRBV7-3	TRBJ2-1	CASSLIGGGGDEQFF	TGTGCCAGCAGCTTAATAGGAGGGGGGGGCGATGAGCAGTTCTTC
once	NA	TRBV18	TRBJ1-4	CASSPNTGLGGNEKLFF	TGTGCCAGCTCACCGAACACAGGGCTAGGCGGCAATGAAAAACTGTTTTTT
NA	NA	TRBV5-1	TRBJ1-6	CASSPGLNSPLHF	TGCGCCAGCAGTCCAGGACTTAATTCACCCCTCCACTTT
once	NA	TRBV5-1	TRBJ2-7	CASSLLFEAEQYF	TGCGCCAGCAGCTTGCTGTTTGAAGCAGAGCAGTACTTC
NA	NA	TRBV3-1/TRBV3-2	TRBJ1-1	CASSPLGQGLNTEAFF	TGTGCCAGCAGCCCTTTAGGCCAGGGGCTGAACACTGAAGCTTTCTTT
NA	NA	TRBV6-1	TRBJ1-6	CASSEDGENSPLHF	TGTGCCAGCAGTGAAGATGGGGAGAATTCACCCCTCCACTTT
NA	TRBD1	TRBV9	TRBJ1-4	CASSLGDRRYNEKLFF	TGTGCCAGCAGCCTGGGGGACAGGCGATATAATGAAAAACTGTTTTTT
NA	TRBD2	TRBV9	TRBJ2-6	CASSRTSGERSGANVLTF	TGTGCCAGCAGTCGGACTAGCGGGGAGCGCTCTGGGGCCAACGTCCTGACTTTC
NA	NA	TRBV23-1	TRBJ2-7	CASTLGGSYEQYF	TGCGCCAGCACCTTGGGAGGAAGCTACGAGCAGTACTTC
NA	NA	TRBV12-3/TRBV12-4	TRBJ1-2	CASSNPETYGYTF	TGTGCCAGCAGTAATCCGGAGACTTATGGCTACACCTTC
few	TRBD1	TRBV18	TRBJ1-2	CASSMDRGRGGYTF	TGTGCCAGCTCAATGGACAGGGGACGGGGTGGCTACACCTTC
NA	NA	TRBV19	TRBJ1-2	CASQGPGQRMAGYTF	TGTGCCAGTCAGGGGCCGGGCCAGCGGATGGCTGGCTACACCTTC
NA	NA	TRBV5-1	TRBJ1-1	CASSLLEGGLSTEAFF	TGCGCCAGCAGCTTGTTGGAGGGGGGGCTGAGCACTGAAGCTTTCTTT
NA	TRBD1	TRBV9	TRBJ1-2	CASSGTGFLGYGYTF	TGTGCCAGCAGCGGGACAGGGTTTCTCGGCTATGGCTACACCTTC
NA	NA	TRBV7-6	TRBJ1-1	CASSENKNTEAFF	TGTGCCAGCAGCGAGAATAAGAACACTGAAGCTTTCTTT
few	NA	TRBV19	TRBJ1-5	CASSMAGDQPQHF	TGTGCCAGTAGTATGGCCGGGGATCAGCCCCAGCATTTT
NA	NA	TRBV3-1/TRBV3-2	TRBJ1-2	CASSQVGGTCGYTF	TGTGCCAGCAGCCAAGTCGGGGGGACGTGTGGCTACACCTTC
NA	NA	TRBV10-3	TRBJ1-6	CAIRREQSYNSPLHF	TGTGCCATCAGGAGGGAACAATCATATAATTCACCCCTCCACTTT
NA	TRBD2	TRBV29-1	TRBJ2-1	CSVVFPAGGLGDEQFF	TGCAGCGTTGTTTTCCCAGCGGGGGGGCTTGGGGATGAGCAGTTCTTC
NA	NA	TRBV15	TRBJ1-1	CATSRLVQGRTEAFF	TGTGCCACCAGCAGATTGGTCCAGGGTAGGACTGAAGCTTTCTTT
NA	NA	TRBV14	TRBJ1-1	CASSQVSYTEAFF	TGTGCCAGCAGCCAAGTATCTTACACTGAAGCTTTCTTT
once	TRBD1	TRBV11-3	TRBJ2-5	CASSSGTGEQETQYF	TGTGCCAGCAGCTCCGGGACAGGGGAGCAAGAGACCCAGTACTTC
NA	TRBD2	TRBV19	TRBJ2-7	CASSGGYSYEQYF	TGTGCCAGTAGCGGGGGGTACTCCTACGAGCAGTACTTC
NA	TRBD1	TRBV6-5	TRBJ1-2	CASRGGQGLGYTF	TGTGCCAGCAGGGGAGGACAGGGCTTAGGCTACACCTTC
NA	TRBD2	TRBV11-3	TRBJ2-2	CASSSTGTSGGEAGELFF	TGTGCCAGCAGCTCTACCGGGACTAGCGGGGGGGAAGCCGGGGAGCTGTTTTTT
NA	NA	TRBV30	TRBJ1-2	CAWSGQTRYGYTF	TGTGCCTGGAGCGGTCAGACACGCTATGGCTACACCTTC
NA	TRBD2	TRBV7-7	TRBJ2-3	CASSLGLAGGGTDTQYF	TGTGCCAGCAGCTTAGGACTAGCGGGGGGCGGCACAGATACGCAGTATTTT
NA	TRBD1	TRBV7-2	TRBJ1-2	CASSSSTQPRGNNYGYTF	TGTGCCAGCAGCTCATCCACACAACCCAGGGGGAATAACTATGGCTACACCTTC
NA	TRBD2	TRBV7-6	TRBJ2-2	CASSSGGLPTWNTGELFF	TGTGCCAGCAGCTCGGGGGGACTACCAACATGGAACACCGGGGAGCTGTTTTTT
NA	TRBD2	TRBV11-2	TRBJ2-1	CASSSLAGGRNEQFF	TGTGCCAGCAGCTCATTAGCGGGGGGCCGTAATGAGCAGTTCTTC
many	NA	TRBV10-3	TRBJ1-3	CAISEPRTAGNTIYF	TGTGCCATCAGTGAGCCCCGGACTGCTGGAAACACCATATATTTT
NA	TRBD2	TRBV7-2	TRBJ2-1	CASSWDSGGARGEQFF	TGTGCCAGCAGCTGGGATAGCGGGGGGGCACGGGGTGAGCAGTTCTTC
few	TRBD1	TRBV3-1/TRBV3-2	TRBJ2-2	CASSDRGPGGELFF	TGTGCCAGCTCCGACAGGGGGCCCGGCGGGGAGCTGTTTTTT
NA	NA	TRBV25-1	TRBJ1-2	CASSDPRGANYGYTF	TGTGCCAGCAGTGACCCCAGGGGTGCTAACTATGGCTACACCTTC
NA	TRBD1	TRBV10-3	TRBJ1-2	CATREGTGGPNYGYTF	TGTGCCACCCGGGAGGGGACAGGGGGTCCCAACTATGGCTACACCTTC
NA	TRBD1	TRBV7-3	TRBJ1-2	CASSLTGGQGGYTF	TGTGCCAGCAGCTTAACGGGCGGACAGGGCGGCTACACCTTC
NA	NA	TRBV5-8	TRBJ1-2	CASSLLDRSPNYGYTF	TGTGCCAGCAGTTTACTCGACAGGTCCCCAAACTATGGCTACACCTTC
NA	TRBD1	TRBV12-5	TRBJ1-2	CASGLGGANYGYTF	TGTGCTAGTGGTTTAGGGGGCGCGAACTATGGCTACACCTTC
few	NA	TRBV19	TRBJ1-5	CASSIAQDQPQHF	TGTGCCAGTAGTATCGCCCAGGATCAGCCCCAGCATTTT
NA	TRBD1	TRBV13	TRBJ2-7	CASSSFGTGNGEQYF	TGTGCCAGCAGCTCATTCGGGACAGGGAACGGCGAGCAGTACTTC
NA	TRBD1	TRBV2	TRBJ1-1	CASSGETGANTEAFF	TGTGCCAGCAGTGGGGAAACAGGGGCCAACACTGAAGCTTTCTTT
NA	NA	TRBV5-1	TRBJ1-1	CASSLQGTTEAFF	TGCGCCAGCAGCTTGCAGGGCACCACTGAAGCTTTCTTT
once	TRBD1	TRBV11-2	TRBJ1-3	CASSFGTGGGKTIYF	TGTGCCAGCAGCTTCGGGACAGGGGGGGGGAAGACCATATATTTT
NA	TRBD2	TRBV10-2	TRBJ2-5	CASTLAGGESEETQYF	TGCGCCAGCACGCTAGCGGGGGGGGAGTCGGAAGAGACCCAGTACTTC
NA	TRBD1	TRBV5-1	TRBJ2-3	CASSYPGQGASDTQYF	TGCGCCAGCAGCTACCCGGGACAGGGGGCATCAGATACGCAGTATTTT